This T cell receptor (beta chain) originates from a study of blood T cell repertoires in COVID-19. Overall study: Sample material is recorded as cDNA or gDNA derived from T cells, B-cell-depleted T cells, or PBMCs.

As handled by the study authors: Estimation of nucleated cell counts was performed using reference gene primer amplification. Profiling relied on immunoSEQ multiplex PCR, and the TCRdb table lists in-frame clones only, not all of them. V and J calls and clone size are given by that table; D and trimming were obtained from the DNA. The sample has about 80,000 clones, 80% to 85% seen once. The CDR3 loop spans 17 amino acids. CDR1 and CDR2 (germline): KGHDR, SFDVKD. V lost 1 base and J lost 5; bases outside the gene matches: 8. Sequenced input: peripheral blood. This chain links TRBV24-1 with TRBJ2-1; 9 bases are shared with TRBD2. This TCR was sampled from a woman in her 70s with acute or convalescent COVID-19. The CDR3 DNA is TGTGCCACCAGTGATTTTCGAGCGTCTAGCGGGAACAATGAGCAGTTCTTC. Translation: CATSDFRASSGNNEQFF.